This is a list of T cell receptor beta chains from one sample in a study of shared clonotypes between healthy human individuals. Method: immunoSEQ multiplex PCR; TCRdb's copy keeps in-frame clones and lacks some. Among about 2.4 million clones, around nine tenths were seen once, and the ten largest hold 0.13% to 0.15%. Sequenced input: naive CD4+ T cells sorted from blood. The receptors derive from a man aged 18 to 30 in good health. CDR3s include the opening cysteine and the closing phenylalanine or tryptophan. D genes are given only for firm matches. Where a row states a size, it is once, few, many or the class of an expanded clone; other rows omit it.

V gene	J gene	clone size	D gene	CDR3 protein	CDR3 DNA
TRBV6-5	TRBJ1-6	NA	NA	CASRPLQRNNSPLHF	TGTGCCAGCAGACCCCTACAACGTAATAATTCACCCCTCCACTTT
TRBV18	TRBJ2-7	few	TRBD1	CASSPGTAYEQYF	TGTGCCAGCTCACCGGGGACAGCCTACGAGCAGTACTTC
TRBV6-1	TRBJ2-3	NA	TRBD2	CAGSGDTDTQYF	TGTGCCGGTAGCGGGGACACAGATACGCAGTATTTT
TRBV11-2	TRBJ2-1	NA	TRBD2	CASSLESIAGERFF	TGTGCCAGCAGCTTAGAGTCCATAGCGGGAGAACGGTTCTTC
TRBV19	TRBJ2-2	NA	NA	CASRKDVSNTGELFF	TGTGCCAGTAGGAAGGACGTATCGAACACCGGGGAGCTGTTTTTT
TRBV7-2	TRBJ1-1	NA	NA	CASSFSGPNTEAFF	TGTGCCAGCAGCTTTAGCGGGCCGAACACTGAAGCTTTCTTT
TRBV4-1	TRBJ2-3	NA	TRBD2	CASSQVLAGPYTDTQYF	TGCGCCAGCAGCCAGGTTTTAGCGGGGCCGTACACAGATACGCAGTATTTT
TRBV5-6	TRBJ1-1	once	NA	CASTMGGTLSTEAFF	TGTGCCAGCACCATGGGGGGGACACTCTCCACTGAAGCTTTCTTT
TRBV30	TRBJ1-1	NA	NA	CAWEGDKGTEAFF	TGTGCCTGGGAGGGGGATAAGGGCACTGAAGCTTTCTTT
TRBV6-1	TRBJ1-5	NA	NA	CASSEGTGTLNQPQHF	TGTGCCAGCAGTGAAGGAACAGGGACGCTCAATCAGCCCCAGCATTTT
TRBV6-5	TRBJ2-3	NA	NA	CASRPRHPEGTQYF	TGTGCCAGCAGGCCCAGACATCCGGAAGGTACGCAGTATTTT
TRBV5-1	TRBJ2-7	NA	NA	CASSRIPTGTTYEQYF	TGCGCCAGCAGCCGTATTCCAACAGGGACCACCTACGAGCAGTACTTC
TRBV4-1	TRBJ1-1	NA	NA	CASSQDIETGFRATEAFF	TGCGCCAGCAGCCAAGATATCGAAACAGGGTTCCGGGCCACTGAAGCTTTCTTT
TRBV7-3	TRBJ2-1	few	TRBD2	CASSWTSGANEQFF	TGTGCCAGCAGTTGGACTAGCGGGGCCAATGAGCAGTTCTTC
TRBV7-7	TRBJ2-7	NA	NA	CASSLGGGSYEQYF	TGTGCTAGCAGCTTGGGGGGTGGCTCCTACGAGCAGTACTTC
TRBV28	TRBJ2-7	NA	TRBD2	CASSPSGLTYEQYF	TGTGCCAGCAGTCCTAGCGGTCTTACCTACGAGCAGTACTTC
TRBV9	TRBJ2-6	NA	TRBD1	CASSVTGTGTGANVLTF	TGTGCCAGCAGCGTGACCGGGACAGGGACTGGGGCCAACGTCCTGACTTTC
TRBV30	TRBJ1-6	NA	TRBD1	CAWSVGWGQGLNSPLHF	TGTGCCTGGAGTGTAGGGTGGGGACAGGGACTTAATTCACCCCTCCACTTT
TRBV6-6	TRBJ2-3	NA	TRBD1	CASSYPGQGSDTQYF	TGTGCCAGCAGTTACCCGGGACAGGGATCAGATACGCAGTATTTT
TRBV7-9	TRBJ2-7	NA	NA	CASSLAGDLGEQYF	TGTGCCAGCAGCTTAGCGGGGGACCTGGGGGAGCAGTACTTC
TRBV18	TRBJ2-7	NA	TRBD1	CASSPDRVWYEQYF	TGTGCCAGCTCACCGGACAGGGTTTGGTACGAGCAGTACTTC
TRBV12-5	TRBJ2-2	NA	TRBD1	CASGPGQLGTGELFF	TGTGCTAGTGGTCCGGGACAGCTGGGCACCGGGGAGCTGTTTTTT
TRBV7-2	TRBJ2-5	NA	TRBD1	CASSFGTEETQYF	TGTGCCAGCAGCTTTGGGACAGAAGAGACCCAGTACTTC
TRBV30	TRBJ2-7	NA	NA	CAWSPGRHRVYEQYF	TGTGCCTGGAGCCCGGGCAGGCACCGGGTCTACGAGCAGTACTTC
TRBV5-6	TRBJ1-1	NA	NA	CASSSRMGNTEAFF	TGTGCCAGCAGCTCTCGGATGGGGAACACTGAAGCTTTCTTT
TRBV6-8	TRBJ1-5	NA	TRBD1	CASSYPDREDKSQPQHF	TGTGCCAGCAGTTACCCTGACAGGGAGGACAAATCTCAGCCCCAGCATTTT
TRBV5-1	TRBJ2-5	NA	NA	CASSFMGGKETQYF	TGCGCCAGCAGCTTTATGGGGGGAAAAGAGACCCAGTACTTC
TRBV5-3	TRBJ1-5	NA	NA	CARGTEGQKTISNQPQHF	TGTGCCAGGGGAACCGAAGGACAGAAAACTATAAGCAATCAGCCCCAGCATTTT
TRBV13	TRBJ2-2	NA	TRBD2	CASSPPGLADVFGELFF	TGTGCCAGCAGCCCGCCCGGACTAGCCGACGTTTTTGGGGAGCTGTTTTTT
TRBV7-8	TRBJ2-5	NA	NA	CASSPSGGAWETQYF	TGTGCCAGCAGCCCTAGTGGGGGGGCCTGGGAGACCCAGTACTTC
TRBV5-4	TRBJ1-2	once	NA	CASSLGVQNYGYTF	TGTGCCAGCAGCTTGGGGGTTCAGAACTATGGCTACACCTTC
TRBV5-8	TRBJ1-2	NA	NA	CASSVGRGYGYTF	TGTGCCAGCAGCGTGGGGAGAGGCTATGGCTACACCTTC
TRBV5-1	TRBJ2-3	NA	NA	CASRRLPADTQYF	TGCGCCAGCAGACGGCTACCTGCAGATACGCAGTATTTT
TRBV7-2	TRBJ2-2	NA	NA	CASSLNWNTGELFF	TGTGCCAGCAGCTTAAACTGGAACACCGGGGAGCTGTTTTTT
TRBV21-1	TRBJ1-6	NA	NA	CASSNLRISSYNSPLHF	TGTGCCAGCAGCAATCTCAGGATCAGCTCCTATAATTCACCCCTCCACTTT
TRBV28	TRBJ2-5	NA	TRBD1	CASSLNGRGYQETQYF	TGTGCCAGCAGTTTAAACGGCAGGGGGTACCAAGAGACCCAGTACTTC
TRBV7-9	TRBJ2-6	NA	NA	CASSPLSAGANVLTF	TGTGCCAGCAGCCCCCTCTCTGCTGGGGCCAACGTCCTGACTTTC
TRBV19	TRBJ1-6	NA	TRBD1	CASRATGIRNSPLHF	TGTGCCAGTAGAGCGACAGGGATTCGCAATTCACCCCTCCACTTT
TRBV27	TRBJ2-1	NA	TRBD1	CASSWDRFRPNEQFF	TGTGCCAGCAGTTGGGACAGGTTTCGTCCCAATGAGCAGTTCTTC
TRBV9	TRBJ1-1	once	NA	CASSRRGPTEAFF	TGTGCCAGCAGCAGACGAGGGCCCACTGAAGCTTTCTTT
TRBV19	TRBJ2-2	once	NA	CASGLQVNTGELFF	TGTGCCAGTGGATTACAGGTGAACACCGGGGAGCTGTTTTTT
TRBV7-8	TRBJ2-7	NA	NA	CASSLVSHEQYF	TGTGCCAGCAGCTTAGTATCGCACGAGCAGTACTTC
TRBV7-2	TRBJ1-3	NA	NA	CASSLEGLGNTIYF	TGTGCCAGCAGCTTAGAGGGCCTTGGAAACACCATATATTTT
TRBV28	TRBJ1-5	NA	TRBD1	CASSLKVRGKANQPQHF	TGTGCCAGCAGTTTAAAGGTCAGGGGGAAGGCGAATCAGCCCCAGCATTTT
TRBV18	TRBJ2-3	NA	TRBD1	CASSPGQDRSTDTQYF	TGTGCCAGCTCACCAGGGCAGGACAGGTCCACAGATACGCAGTATTTT
TRBV6-1	TRBJ1-2	NA	NA	CASKAEGVSYGYTF	TGTGCCAGCAAGGCTGAGGGGGTTTCCTATGGCTACACCTTC
TRBV2	TRBJ1-2	NA	NA	CASQGGAYYGYTF	TGTGCCAGCCAAGGGGGGGCTTACTATGGCTACACCTTC
TRBV30	TRBJ1-2	NA	NA	CAWNGGSYGYTF	TGTGCCTGGAATGGGGGAAGCTATGGCTACACCTTC
TRBV6-5	TRBJ2-7	NA	TRBD1	CASSYRGQGYEQYF	TGTGCCAGCAGTTACCGGGGACAGGGCTACGAGCAGTACTTC
TRBV18	TRBJ1-5	NA	NA	CASSPSQGNQPQHF	TGTGCCAGCTCACCGAGCCAGGGAAATCAGCCCCAGCATTTT
TRBV14	TRBJ2-1	NA	NA	CASSRQGGGYNEQFF	TGTGCCAGCAGCCGACAGGGCGGGGGTTACAATGAGCAGTTCTTC
TRBV19	TRBJ2-4	NA	NA	CASSRNQGRQLNIQYF	TGTGCCAGTAGTAGGAACCAGGGTCGGCAATTAAACATTCAGTACTTC
TRBV11-3	TRBJ2-5	once	NA	CASSLDGSGQETQYF	TGTGCCAGCAGCTTAGATGGGTCAGGCCAAGAGACCCAGTACTTC
TRBV10-3	TRBJ2-7	NA	NA	CAYGDGPYEQYF	TGTGCCTATGGGGACGGCCCCTACGAGCAGTACTTC
TRBV6-1	TRBJ1-1	NA	TRBD1	CASSVSSGGAEAFF	TGTGCCAGCAGCGTCAGTTCAGGGGGGGCTGAAGCTTTCTTT
TRBV7-3	TRBJ2-3	NA	NA	CASSPLAGSDTQYF	TGTGCCAGCAGCCCACTCGCTGGATCGGATACGCAGTATTTT
TRBV14	TRBJ2-2	NA	NA	CASSPIRGGANTGELFF	TGTGCCAGCAGCCCGATACGGGGTGGGGCGAACACCGGGGAGCTGTTTTTT